This TCR beta chain was identified in a study of graft-versus-host responses after intestinal transplantation. General study points: Recipient-marrow GvH clones were detected, some having first appeared in ileum or blood. Where graft-donor T cell macrochimerism was present, patients had high graft-versus-host to host-versus-graft clonal ratios in allografts.

Some clones are missing from TCRdb's copy, which holds only in-frame ones; the method was immunoSEQ multiplex PCR. In the table there are roughly 89,000 clones, roughly 89% of which are singletons. This clone appeared a single time. Its matching antigen is unknown. V was cut by 0 bases and J by 4 bases, with 10 bases left in between. Germline assignment: CDR1 SGDLS and CDR2 YYNGEE. This CDR3 contains 14 residues. This sequence was found in a human donor who received an intestinal transplant. The rearrangement joins TRBV9 to TRBJ1-2; perhaps TRBD1 as D (5 bases). The starting material was unstimulated CD4+ T cells sorted from spleen or lymph node cells, obtained before intestinal transplant. CDR3 in DNA: TGTGCCAGCAGCGTAGCGGGAGGGGCCTATGGCTACACCTTC. Its translation is CASSVAGGAYGYTF.